The 14 T cell receptor beta chains below come from one sample, sequenced in a study of blood T cell repertoires in COVID-19. The repertoire was sequenced with immunoSEQ multiplex PCR; TCRdb's copy has only in-frame clones and lacks some. The sample yields 250,000 to 300,000 clones, approximately 82% seen once. Sequences were obtained from peripheral blood. These receptors were obtained from a man older than 75 with acute or convalescent COVID-19.

CDR3 in amino acids: CASSYGRSNNQPQHF. The CDR3 bases are TGTGCCAGCAGTTACGGTCGGTCGAACAATCAGCCCCAGCATTTT. The genes are TRBV6-6 and TRBJ1-5, with no clear D. The CDR3 has 15 residues. V dropped 2 bases and J dropped 3 bases, with 11 bases sitting between them. CDR1 is MNHNY and CDR2 is SVGAGI in the germline V gene (reference sequence).

V usage is TRBV7-9 and J usage is TRBJ2-5; 9 nucleotides agree with TRBD2. The CDR3 extends over 16 amino acids. V lost 6 bases and J lost 4; bases outside the gene matches: 12. CDR1 and CDR2 from the germline V gene are SEHNR and FQNEAQ (reference sequence). CDR3 bases: TGTGCCAGCAGTCAAAACAGCGGGGGGATTGGAGAGACCCAGTACTTC. It encodes CASSQNSGGIGETQYF. The entire variable domain, with the rest obtained from reference TRBV7-9 and TRBJ2-5, is as follows: DTGVSQNPRHKITKRGQNVTFRCDPISEHNRLYWYRQTLGQGPEFLTYFQNEAQLEKSRLLSDRFSAERPKGSFSTLEIQRTEQGDSAMYLCASSQNSGGIGETQYFGPGTRLLVL.

The rearrangement links TRBV24-1 to TRBJ2-1; D is perhaps TRBD1 (5 bases). CDR1 is KGHDR, CDR2 SFDVKD, per germline. This CDR3 is built from 12 residues. Trimming removed 4 bases at V and 9 bases at J, with 9 bases between. The CDR3 sequence is CATSDREREQFF. The CDR3 nucleotides read TGTGCCACCAGTGACAGGGAACGTGAGCAGTTCTTC.

The chain carries TRBV5-1 and TRBJ2-7; 9 bases line up with TRBD2. Trimming took 7 bases from V and 6 from J; bases not matched to a gene: 14. CDR1 and CDR2 (germline): SGHRS, YFSETQ. The CDR3 is 15 residues long. CDR3 DNA sequence: TGCGCCAGCGCCCCGACGACTAGCGGCAAACGCGAGCAGTACTTC. Protein: CASAPTTSGKREQYF. Combining the CDR3 with reference TRBV5-1 and TRBJ2-7 gives the whole variable domain KAGVTQTPRYLIKTRGQQVTLSCSPISGHRSVSWYQQTPGQGLQFLFEYFSETQRNKGNFPGRFSGRQFSNSRSEMNVSTLELGDSALYLCASAPTTSGKREQYFGPGTRLTVT.

V and J are TRBV5-4 and TRBJ1-1; TRBD1 might be the D (5 bases). Germline V gene sequence: CDR1 SGHNT, CDR2 YYREEE (reference sequence). Trimming took off 0 bases at V and 10 bases at J, with 10 bases between the two ends. The CDR3 has 12 residues. The CDR3 region has the DNA TGTGCCAGCAGCTTGGAACTGGGGGGAGCTTTCTTT. Translation: CASSLELGGAFF. The variable domain in full, with the rest retrieved from reference TRBV5-4 and TRBJ1-1, is ETGVTQSPTHLIKTRGQQVTLRCSSQSGHNTVSWYQQALGQGPQFIFQYYREEENGRGNFPPRFSGLQFPNYSSELNVNALELDDSALYLCASSLELGGAFFGQGTRLTVV.

The chain is built from TRBV6-6 and TRBJ2-3, with TRBD1 identical over 7 bases. Germline CDR1 is MNHNY and CDR2 is SVGAGI (reference sequence). V lost 6 bases to trimming and J lost 2 bases; unmatched junction nucleotides: 5. The CDR3 runs 14 residues. CDR3 amino acids: CASRKGAITDTQYF. The CDR3 coding sequence is TGTGCCAGCAGAAAGGGGGCGATCACAGATACGCAGTATTTT.

CDR3 loop: CAWIPGNTGELFF. The DNA of the CDR3 is TGTGCCTGGATCCCAGGGAATACCGGGGAGCTGTTTTTT. The chain is built from TRBV30 and TRBJ2-2; perhaps TRBD1 as D (5 bases). The germline V gene has CDR1 GTSNPN and CDR2 SVGIG (reference sequence). Deletions cut 4 bases from V and 5 bases from J, with 11 bases between. The CDR3 is made up of 13 amino acids.

This chain connects TRBV5-6 to TRBJ1-3; 10 bases agree with TRBD1. J lost 4 bases, V lost 2 bases, and 3 bases had no gene match. The CDR3 runs 15 residues. Germline CDR1 is SGHDT and CDR2 is YYEEEE. The CDR3 DNA follows: TGTGCCAGCAGCTTTGGGACAGGGGTCGGAAACACCATATATTTT. As protein: CASSFGTGVGNTIYF.

This clone was seen a handful of times. The rearrangement joins TRBV19 to TRBJ2-5, with TRBD1 identical over 9 bases. Germline CDR1 reads LNHDA; CDR2 reads SQIVND (reference sequence). The V and J ends lost 1 base and 3 bases, in that order; junction bases with no gene match: 6. This CDR3 is 16 amino acids long. CDR3 nucleotide sequence: TGTGCCAGTAGTATAGTACCGGGACAGGGAAAAGAGACCCAGTACTTC. The encoded protein is CASSIVPGQGKETQYF.

The chain recombines TRBV19 with TRBJ2-2, with 13 bases that match TRBD2. The germline gives CDR1 LNHDA, CDR2 SQIVND (reference sequence). J lost 7 bases, V lost 4 bases, and 3 bases had no gene match. This CDR3 comprises 15 residues. CDR3 in amino acids: CASSNGLAGVGELFF. Written as DNA, the CDR3 is TGTGCCAGTAGTAACGGACTAGCGGGGGTCGGGGAGCTGTTTTTT.

This chain links TRBV27 with TRBJ1-5, with D uncertain. Germline values: CDR1 MNHEY, CDR2 SMNVEV (reference sequence). V shed 5 bases and J shed 4 bases, with 12 bases lying between them. This CDR3 has 14 residues. The CDR3 nucleotides read TGTGCCAGCAGTCCCTGGGGAGGGAATCAGCCCCAGCATTTT. It is translated as CASSPWGGNQPQHF.

The J gene is TRBJ2-3, the V gene TRBV5-6; TRBD2 aligns across 7 bases. Trimming cost V 1 base and J 1 base; bases outside gene matches: 0. CDR3 length: 14 amino acids. Germline V CDR1 and CDR2: SGHDT, YYEEEE. CDR3 residues: CASSLREGTDTQYF. Written as DNA, the CDR3 is TGTGCCAGCAGCTTGCGGGAGGGCACAGATACGCAGTATTTT.

V is TRBV11-2 and J is TRBJ2-7; 9 positions agree with TRBD1. The V and J ends lost 5 bases and 4 bases, in that order; junction bases with no gene match: 12. The CDR3 has 16 residues. The germline V gene has CDR1 SGHAT and CDR2 FQNNGV. CDR3 nucleotide sequence: TGTGCCAGCAGCCCCCGCCCGGGACAGGGAAGATACGAGCAGTACTTC. This encodes CASSPRPGQGRYEQYF. Full variable domain (outside the CDR3, taken from reference TRBV11-2 and TRBJ2-7): EAGVAQSPRYKIIEKRQSVAFWCNPISGHATLYWYQQILGQGPKLLIQFQNNGVVDDSQLPKDRFSAERLKGVDSTLKIQPAKLEDSAVYLCASSPRPGQGRYEQYFGPGTRLTVT.

This chain uses TRBV29-1 with TRBJ1-1; 8 bases line up with TRBD1. Trimming cost V 6 bases and J 1 base; bases outside gene matches: 4. The CDR3 sequence is 13 residues long. Germline CDR1 SQVTM, CDR2 ANQGSEA. CDR3 DNA sequence: TGCAGCGTCGGACAGGGAACGAACACTGAAGCTTTCTTT. It is translated as CSVGQGTNTEAFF.